This T cell receptor beta chain was captured in a study of PD-1 blockade in classical Hodgkin lymphoma. The overall study: Patients received nivolumab 3 mg/kg intravenously every 2 weeks.

Findings and caveats of the study: Those achieving complete response showed baseline diversity like newly diagnosed patients.

Time point reported: cycle 4 day 1 (C4D1), after five to seven weeks of nivolumab. Relapses following autologous stem cell transplantation were seen in all patients, with brentuximab vedotin exposure varying. Concerning this clone itself: As yet, its antigen is unknown.

The repertoire was sequenced with immunoSEQ multiplex PCR; TCRdb's copy has only in-frame clones and lacks some. The table has under 20,000 clones, more than 75% seen once; the top ten hold roughly two fifths. Trimming cost V 5 bases and J 3 bases, with 14 bases left between them. This CDR3 is built from 14 residues. The V gene's germline CDR1 is SGHTA and CDR2 FQGNSA. The TCR sequence derives from a human donor with classical Hodgkin lymphoma. This specimen was peripheral blood mononuclear cells (PBMCs), taken before the fourth cycle of nivolumab. This rearrangement joins TRBV7-2 to TRBJ2-7; a weak D match, TRBD1 (6 bases). This CDR3 is CASSRTDTGYEQYF. The CDR3 region has the DNA TGTGCCAGCAGCAGGACAGATACCGGCTACGAGCAGTACTTC.